Detailed here is one T cell receptor beta chain. The antigen remains undetermined. Measured with immunoSEQ multiplex PCR; TCRdb has only the in-frame clones, and not every one. Here the sample spans about 45,000 clones, around 86% being singletons. The CDR3 runs 13 residues. V was cut by 6 bases and J by 2 bases, with 10 bases left in between. In germline, CDR1 is MNHEY, CDR2 SVGAGI. This sample stems from a study of T cells in localized non-small cell lung cancer. Study-wide results and caveats: A raised T cell density in blood coincided with lengthier overall survival. There were a median around 60 of the top 100 tumor clones appearing in adjacent lung. Tumor samples were not multi-region, leaving intratumor heterogeneity unexcluded. Clonality peaked in uninvolved adjacent lung rather than tumor.

The sequenced sample was peripheral blood mononuclear cells, obtained before any cancer treatment. This chain links TRBV6-5 with TRBJ1-1, with D perhaps TRBD1 (6 bases). The receptor comes from a man aged 40 to 75 with stage III lung adenocarcinoma. The CDR3 protein is CASRKQGNTEAFF. CDR3 sequence (DNA): TGTGCCAGCAGAAAACAGGGAAACACTGAAGCTTTCTTT.